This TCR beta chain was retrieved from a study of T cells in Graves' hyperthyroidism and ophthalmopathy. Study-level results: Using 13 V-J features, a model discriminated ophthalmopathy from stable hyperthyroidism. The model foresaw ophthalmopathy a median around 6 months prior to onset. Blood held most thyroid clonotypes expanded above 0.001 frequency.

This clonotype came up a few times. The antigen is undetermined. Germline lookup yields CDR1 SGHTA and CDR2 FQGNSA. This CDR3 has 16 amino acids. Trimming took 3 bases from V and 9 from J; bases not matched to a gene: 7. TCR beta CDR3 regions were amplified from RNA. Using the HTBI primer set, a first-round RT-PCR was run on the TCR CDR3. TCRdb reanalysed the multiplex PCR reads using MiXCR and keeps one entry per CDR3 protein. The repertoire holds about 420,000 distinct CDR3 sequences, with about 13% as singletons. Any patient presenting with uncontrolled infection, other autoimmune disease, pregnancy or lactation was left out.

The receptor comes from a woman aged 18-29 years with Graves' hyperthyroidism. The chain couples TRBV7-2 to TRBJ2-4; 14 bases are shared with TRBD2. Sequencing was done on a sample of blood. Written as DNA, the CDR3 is TGTGCCAGCAGCTTCGGACTAGCGGGAGGCCCAGGCATTCAGTACTTC. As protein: CASSFGLAGGPGIQYF.